What follows is one TCR beta chain and its context. Antigen: not known. Germline V lookup: CDR1 LGHDT, CDR2 YNNKEL (reference sequence). The CDR3 length is 13 residues. Donors each gave about 2.6 ml of blood. Two nested PCRs, run for around 15 and 10 cycles, were applied to TCRalpha and TCRbeta cDNA. No DNA is given; TCRdb re-called the 5' RACE reads and lists each CDR3 protein once. Its table lists some 400,000 distinct CDR3 sequences. This specimen belongs to a study of monozygotic twins with inflammatory bowel disease. Study-wide points: IBD patients had lower TCRbeta diversity (inverse Simpson) than healthy co-twins.

The gene calls are TRBV3-1 and TRBJ2-1. The material sequenced was blood. The TCR sequence derives from a human donor with ulcerative colitis or Crohn's disease, or a healthy co-twin of an affected twin (not recorded which). CDR3: CASSQVRYNEQFF.